This note documents a single TCR beta chain sequence. Using immunoSEQ multiplex PCR, the repertoire was profiled, and TCRdb retains in-frame clones only, with some absent. The top ten hold roughly 2% of the sample, which has 95,000 to 100,000 clones, 75% to 90% seen once. These data originate in a study of preoperative IRX-2 immunotherapy in early breast cancer. Germline V gene lookup returns CDR1 SNHLY and CDR2 FYNNEI. The ends were cut back, 8 bases at V and 2 bases at J, with 12 bases in the middle. The CDR3 length is 13 residues. Sample treatment: preoperative locoregional IRX-2 cytokine immunotherapy. This phase Ib study tested locoregional IRX-2 cytokine immunotherapy given before surgery.

Sequenced material: tumor tissue, taken after IRX-2 immunotherapy. The source of this sequence is a human donor with breast cancer. The gene calls are TRBV2 and TRBJ1-2, with no clear D. The CDR3 DNA follows: TGTGCCAGCTCCACGATAGGGAACTATGGCTACACCTTC. As protein: CASSTIGNYGYTF.